These 10 T cell receptor beta chains were sequenced from one sample in a study of beta chain features in type 1 diabetes. Study-level points and caveats: Significant though moderate, a shortening of TCRB CDR3s appeared in all four CD4+ subsets of Type 1 diabetes patients.

No antigen has been identified for these receptors. The isolated RNA, all of it, was reverse transcribed, so expressed TCRB transcripts were what got sequenced. Clones were sequenced by immunoSEQ multiplex PCR, and TCRdb holds only the in-frame ones, with some missing. Of 200,000 to 300,000 clones listed, approximately 10% are singletons. The source material was naive CD4+ T cells from blood. The receptors shown here come from a man aged 30-40 years with type 1 diabetes.

The table lists this clone with a few counts. V gene TRBV7-2 combines with J gene TRBJ1-5; D call uncertain. The CDR3 contains 12 residues. Germline assignment: CDR1 SGHTA and CDR2 FQGNSA. V was trimmed by 8 bases and J by 6 bases, leaving 11 bases between them. As DNA, the CDR3 is TGTGCCAGCGGGTGGGCGAGTCAGCCCCAGCATTTT. Its translation: CASGWASQPQHF. The variable domain in full, with the rest retrieved from reference TRBV7-2 and TRBJ1-5, is GAGVSQSPSNKVTEKGKDVELRCDPISGHTALYWYRQSLGQGLEFLIYFQGNSAPDKSGLPSDRFSAERTGGSVSTLTIQRTQQEDSAVYLCASGWASQPQHFGDGTRLSIL.

This clone was seen a few times. This chain joins TRBV29-1 and TRBJ2-5, with 11 bases that match TRBD2. CDR1 is SQVTM, CDR2 ANQGSEA, per germline. The CDR3 totals 16 residues. V dropped 4 bases and J dropped 4; count of bases not matched to a gene: 11. DNA of the CDR3: TGCAGCGTTGCACTAGCGGGGGCCATCCTTGGAGAGACCCAGTACTTC. Amino acids: CSVALAGAILGETQYF.

Worth noting for this clone: The identical CDR3 is also encoded by other nucleotide sequences in the sample. The genes are TRBV5-1 and TRBJ2-5; 8 nucleotides agree with TRBD1. Germline V gene data show CDR1 as SGHRS and CDR2 as YFSETQ. Trimming at V came to 4 bases and at J to 1 base, leaving 3 bases not matched to a gene. The CDR3 is 14 amino acids. CDR3 loop: CASSAGTGQETQYF. The CDR3 region has the DNA TGCGCCAGCAGCGCCGGGACAGGCCAAGAGACCCAGTACTTC.

This clone has a handful of counts. V usage is TRBV6-6 and J usage is TRBJ2-5; 10 bases are shared with TRBD2. Per the germline V gene, CDR1 is MNHNY and CDR2 is SVGAGI (reference sequence). This CDR3 has 16 amino acids. The V and J ends lost 5 bases and 4 bases, in that order; junction bases with no gene match: 10. The CDR3 coding sequence is TGTGCCAGCAGTCCCCGAGCGGGGGGGCTGGGAGAGACCCAGTACTTC. Encoded protein: CASSPRAGGLGETQYF.

This clone was detected a few times. The chain carries TRBV7-9 and TRBJ1-4, with D perhaps matching TRBD1 (6 bases). Trimming left V 3 bases short and J 11 bases short, with 19 bases between. This CDR3 spans 15 amino acids. Germline V gene sequence: CDR1 SEHNR, CDR2 FQNEAQ (reference sequence). The chain's CDR3 is CASSFYVGQIDKLFF. CDR3 nucleotides: TGTGCCAGCAGCTTTTACGTTGGACAGATCGACAAACTGTTTTTT.

This clone was counted between two and nine times. This chain joins TRBV20-1 and TRBJ2-7; D is unresolved. Germline V gene sequence: CDR1 DFQATT, CDR2 SNEGSKA (reference sequence). The CDR3 sequence is 11 residues long. The germline V and J ends were trimmed by 5 bases and 2 bases, with 7 bases remaining between them. The CDR3 here is CSAGQTYEQYF. The DNA of the CDR3 is TGCAGTGCTGGTCAGACCTACGAGCAGTACTTC.

The chain is built from TRBV27 and TRBJ2-6; 7 nucleotides match TRBD2. CDR1 and CDR2 from the germline V gene are MNHEY and SMNVEV (reference sequence). Trimming removed 5 bases from V and 0 bases from J; junction bases left unmatched: 7. CDR3 size: 17 residues. CDR3 loop: CASSLLPGGSGANVLTF. The DNA of the CDR3 is TGTGCCAGCAGTCTCCTCCCGGGAGGCTCTGGGGCCAACGTCCTGACTTTC.

This clone was observed once. V usage is TRBV4-1 and J usage is TRBJ1-2, with D maybe TRBD1 (6 bases). Germline CDR1 reads MGHRA; CDR2 reads YSYEKL. CDR3 length: 15 residues. Trimming pared 5 bases from V and 8 bases from J, leaving 21 bases between. The CDR3 DNA follows: TGCGCCAGCAGCAAATTCGGACAGCCCGGTGGGGGCTACACCTTC. It specifies CASSKFGQPGGGYTF.

The V gene is TRBV6-1, the J gene TRBJ1-4; the match to TRBD1 covers 9 bases. Per the germline V gene, CDR1 is MNHNS and CDR2 is SASEGT. This CDR3 comprises 13 residues. After removal of 6 bases from V and 7 bases from J, the junction contained 3 bases not matched to a gene. As DNA, the CDR3 is TGTGCCAGCAGGCGACAGGGGGGTGAAAAACTGTTTTTT. This encodes CASRRQGGEKLFF.

The chain is built from TRBV30 and TRBJ2-2; 7 bases are shared with TRBD1. The CDR3 has 11 residues. The V and J ends lost 0 bases and 13 bases, in that order; junction bases with no gene match: 2. Germline V lookup: CDR1 GTSNPN, CDR2 SVGIG (reference sequence). The CDR3 DNA reads TGTGCCTGGAGTGTTGGACAGGTGCTGTTTTTT. Residues: CAWSVGQVLFF.